The 30 T cell receptor beta chains listed next were all sequenced from one sample in a study of OX40 agonist ivuxolimab in advanced cancers. Some clones are missing from TCRdb's copy, which holds only in-frame ones; the method was immunoSEQ multiplex PCR. The sample includes about 53,000 clones, over 75% seen only once; the top ten take approximately 11%. The source material was CD4+ or CD8+ T cells sorted from blood, sampled in a trial of the OX40 agonist ivuxolimab. The receptors here all came from an adult with an advanced solid tumor such as melanoma, head and neck, liver or kidney cancer.

The rearrangement joins TRBV5-4 to TRBJ1-2; the D is unclear. Germline V gives CDR1 SGHNT, CDR2 YYREEE (reference sequence). The CDR3 contains 13 residues. Trimming took 2 bases from V and 3 from J, leaving 8 bases between them. The CDR3 loop is CASSFDSYYGYTF. CDR3 bases: TGTGCCAGCAGCTTCGACTCATACTATGGCTACACCTTC.

The rearrangement links TRBV2 to TRBJ2-7; 9 positions agree with TRBD1. V lost 7 bases, J lost 0 bases, and 7 bases stayed unmatched. Looked up from germline, CDR1 is SNHLY and CDR2 is FYNNEI. CDR3 length equals 15 residues. CDR3 in amino acids: CASNPGQGTSYEQYF. CDR3 bases: TGTGCCAGCAATCCGGGACAGGGAACCTCCTACGAGCAGTACTTC.

J is TRBJ2-1 and V is TRBV6-5; 9 bases are a match to TRBD2. Losses at the gene ends were 6 bases for V and 7 bases for J; bases not matched to a gene: 10. The germline V gene has CDR1 MNHEY and CDR2 SVGAGI. This CDR3 is 15 amino acids long. CDR3 sequence reads: CASSTTSGLRNEQFF. In DNA, the CDR3 is TGTGCCAGCAGCACGACTAGCGGCCTAAGGAATGAGCAGTTCTTC.

J is TRBJ2-1 and V is TRBV2, with a possible D match to TRBD1 (6 bases). This CDR3 comprises 12 residues. With 4 bases removed from V and 6 bases from J, the gap between germline ends came to 7 bases. Germline V gene sequence: CDR1 SNHLY, CDR2 FYNNEI. This CDR3 reads CASSGTANEQFF. The CDR3 nucleotides are TGTGCCAGCAGTGGGACAGCCAATGAGCAGTTCTTC.

The rearrangement joins TRBV10-3 to TRBJ2-7, with D perhaps matching TRBD1 (5 bases). The CDR3 is 11 amino acids. CDR1 is ENHRY, CDR2 SYGVKD, per germline. V lost 11 bases to trimming and J lost 4 bases, with 12 bases between them. For the CDR3, the DNA is TGTGCCGCCGCTAGGGGTTACGAGCAGTACTTC. Protein product: CAAARGYEQYF.

The rearrangement uses TRBV25-1 and TRBJ2-7; maybe TRBD2 (7 bases). Looked up from germline, CDR1 is MGHDK and CDR2 is SYGVNS. The CDR3 has 13 residues. The V end was cut by 6 bases, the J end by 7 bases, with 16 bases between. The CDR3 DNA sequence: TGTGCCAGCAGAGCGGGACATGCTCAGGAGCAGTACTTC. Its translation is CASRAGHAQEQYF.

V usage is TRBV5-4 and J usage is TRBJ1-1, with D uncertain. The V gene's germline CDR1 is SGHNT and CDR2 YYREEE (reference sequence). V gave up 0 bases and J gave up 1 base, with 10 bases separating them. This CDR3 region has 15 residues. CDR3 in DNA: TGTGCCAGCAGCTTGGCCAACTCGGGGAACACTGAAGCTTTCTTT. Its protein is CASSLANSGNTEAFF.

The rearrangement joins TRBV5-8 to TRBJ2-5; tentatively, D is TRBD2 (6 bases). The CDR3 loop spans 15 amino acids. The germline gives CDR1 SGHTS, CDR2 YDEGEE. V lost 3 bases and J 1 base, leaving 13 bases between the germline ends. The CDR3 protein is CASSSSGTLQETQYF. For the CDR3, the DNA is TGTGCCAGCAGCTCGTCCGGGACTCTCCAAGAGACCCAGTACTTC.

V is TRBV2 and J is TRBJ2-7; D ambiguous. Germline loops: CDR1 SNHLY, CDR2 FYNNEI. The CDR3 is 12 residues long. V lost 4 bases to trimming and J lost 1 base, with 5 bases between them. CDR3 DNA sequence: TGTGCCAGCAGTGCCGAATCCTACGAGCAGTACTTC. As protein: CASSAESYEQYF. Drawing the rest from reference TRBV2 and TRBJ2-7, the complete variable domain is EPEVTQTPSHQVTQMGQEVILRCVPISNHLYFYWYRQILGQKVEFLVSFYNNEISEKSEIFDDQFSVERPDGSNFTLKIRSTKLEDSAMYFCASSAESYEQYFGPGTRLTVT.

The chain links TRBV7-9 to TRBJ2-2; D call uncertain. V was shortened by 8 bases and J by 5 bases, with 6 bases between the two germline ends. CDR3 size: 11 residues. From germline, CDR1 is SEHNR and CDR2 FQNEAQ (reference sequence). The chain's CDR3 is CASAFTGELFF. The CDR3 DNA reads as TGTGCCAGCGCCTTTACCGGGGAGCTGTTTTTT.

This chain connects TRBV19 to TRBJ2-3, with 7 bases matching TRBD2. V lost 3 bases and J lost 0; bases outside the gene matches: 6. The CDR3 totals 16 residues. In germline, CDR1 is LNHDA, CDR2 SQIVND (reference sequence). The CDR3 spells CASSIGLAVSTDTQYF. CDR3 DNA: TGTGCCAGTAGTATTGGCCTAGCGGTTAGCACAGATACGCAGTATTTT.

The CDR3 loop reads CASSLQGAPNEKLFF. CDR3 nucleotides: TGTGCCAGCAGCTTACAGGGGGCACCTAATGAAAAACTGTTTTTT. V gene TRBV7-2 combines with J gene TRBJ1-4; the match to TRBD1 covers 8 bases. The germline CDR1 and CDR2 sequences are SGHTA and FQGNSA. The CDR3 runs 15 residues. V shed 2 bases, J shed 3 bases, and the junction held 2 bases outside the gene matches.

The chain joins TRBV5-6 to TRBJ2-1, with TRBD1 identical over 12 bases. The germline V gene has CDR1 SGHDT and CDR2 YYEEEE. J was trimmed by 8 bases and V by 4 bases; bases with no gene match: 7. The CDR3 loop spans 15 amino acids. The CDR3 protein is CASSGTGTGGDEQFF. The CDR3 nucleotides are TGTGCCAGCAGCGGGACCGGGACAGGGGGCGATGAGCAGTTCTTC.

J is TRBJ2-7 and V is TRBV7-6, with TRBD2 identical over 12 bases. Unmatched junction bases numbered 6, after V lost 0 bases and J lost 3 bases. Looked up from germline, CDR1 is SGHVS and CDR2 is FNYEAQ. The CDR3 totals 17 residues. CDR3 amino acids: CASSLARTSGDLYEQYF. CDR3 DNA: TGTGCCAGCAGCTTAGCCAGGACTAGCGGGGACCTCTACGAGCAGTACTTC.

This chain joins TRBV4-1 and TRBJ2-6; D is possibly TRBD2 (5 bases). The CDR3 runs 16 residues. Trimming stripped 4 bases from V and 2 bases from J, with 12 bases between. Germline V CDR1 and CDR2: MGHRA, YSYEKL. The CDR3 bases are TGCGCCAGCAGCCGCGTGGCCGGGGCTGGGGCCAACGTCCTGACTTTC. Amino acid sequence: CASSRVAGAGANVLTF.

This clone was counted between two and nine times. The J gene is TRBJ1-5, the V gene TRBV6-1; no reliable D call. Germline assignment: CDR1 MNHNS and CDR2 SASEGT. Trimming left V 7 bases short and J 3 bases short, with 10 bases between. This CDR3 spans 13 amino acids. For the CDR3, the DNA is TGTGCCAGCAAGATTCAGGACAATCAGCCCCAGCATTTT. It translates to CASKIQDNQPQHF.

The chain links TRBV10-3 to TRBJ2-7; 7 bases agree with TRBD1. With V trimmed by 4 bases and J by 5 bases, 5 bases remained unmatched. CDR1 and CDR2 (germline): ENHRY, SYGVKD. The CDR3 contains 13 residues. CDR3 in DNA: TGTGCCATCAGTGCAGAGACAGGGAACGAGCAGTACTTC. This sequence encodes CAISAETGNEQYF.

The CDR3, as DNA: TGTGCCAGCAGCTGGACAGGGATTAATGAAAAACTGTTTTTT. Amino acids: CASSWTGINEKLFF. The rearrangement links TRBV5-6 to TRBJ1-4; 8 nucleotides agree with TRBD1. Per germline, CDR1 SGHDT and CDR2 YYEEEE. V was pared by 3 bases and J by 4 bases, with 2 bases of the junction left unmatched. The CDR3 totals 14 residues.

The J gene is TRBJ2-4, the V gene TRBV19; D not resolved. V shed 6 bases and J shed 6 bases, with 9 bases lying between them. Germline V gives CDR1 LNHDA, CDR2 SQIVND (reference sequence). The CDR3 consists of 12 residues. The CDR3 nucleotides are TGTGCCAGTAGCACAAAGAGAAACATTCAGTACTTC. This gives the protein CASSTKRNIQYF.

This clone was found once. The rearrangement uses TRBV5-1 and TRBJ2-5, with 10 bases aligning to TRBD2. The germline V gene encodes CDR1 SGHRS and CDR2 YFSETQ. The CDR3 has 15 residues. The V gene end was trimmed by 0 bases and the J gene end by 5 bases; junction bases not matched to a gene: 4. The CDR3 DNA follows: TGCGCCAGCAGCTTGGCCCCTAGCGGGAGTGAGACCCAGTACTTC. Translated, it gives CASSLAPSGSETQYF. Combining the CDR3 with reference TRBV5-1 and TRBJ2-5 gives the whole variable domain KAGVTQTPRYLIKTRGQQVTLSCSPISGHRSVSWYQQTPGQGLQFLFEYFSETQRNKGNFPGRFSGRQFSNSRSEMNVSTLELGDSALYLCASSLAPSGSETQYFGPGTRLLVL.

The rearrangement joins TRBV30 to TRBJ2-5; no reliable D call. V lost 4 bases, J lost 5 bases, and 11 bases lay in between. Germline lookup yields CDR1 GTSNPN and CDR2 SVGIG (reference sequence). This CDR3 contains 12 residues. This CDR3 is CAWTGGEETQYF. CDR3 nucleotide sequence: TGTGCCTGGACCGGTGGCGAGGAGACCCAGTACTTC.

This chain joins TRBV6-1 and TRBJ1-5, with a tentative D call TRBD1 (6 bases). The CDR3 spans 14 residues. The V gene lost 2 bases and the J gene lost 7 bases, with 12 bases spanning the gap. Germline CDR1 and CDR2: MNHNS and SASEGT. The CDR3 is CASSEPQGRQPQHF. The CDR3 DNA reads as TGTGCCAGCAGTGAACCGCAGGGGCGCCAGCCCCAGCATTTT.

V is TRBV10-3 and J is TRBJ2-2, with D perhaps being TRBD1 or TRBD2 (5 bases each). The CDR3 extends over 12 amino acids. The V and J ends lost 8 bases and 4 bases respectively, with 8 bases between them. Germline V lookup: CDR1 ENHRY, CDR2 SYGVKD. CDR3 region: CAIGAGTGELFF. The CDR3 region has the DNA TGTGCCATCGGGGCGGGCACCGGGGAGCTGTTTTTT.

The chain joins TRBV6-5 to TRBJ2-7, with 10 positions matching TRBD1. The germline gives CDR1 MNHEY, CDR2 SVGAGI. After removal of 4 bases from V and 6 bases from J, the junction contained 3 bases not matched to a gene. This CDR3 is built from 13 residues. The CDR3 is CASSWTGGGEQYF. The CDR3 nucleotides are TGTGCCAGCAGTTGGACAGGGGGAGGCGAGCAGTACTTC.

The chain uses TRBV5-4 and TRBJ2-3; TRBD2 aligns across 10 bases. This CDR3 contains 16 residues. Germline V lookup: CDR1 SGHNT, CDR2 YYREEE (reference sequence). With 4 bases clipped from V and 0 bases from J, the junction kept 5 bases outside the gene matches. CDR3 nucleotide sequence: TGTGCCAGCAGCCCCCGGACTAGCGGTAGCACAGATACGCAGTATTTT. It encodes CASSPRTSGSTDTQYF.

The V and J genes are TRBV11-2 and TRBJ2-2; D might be TRBD2 (6 bases). Trimming stripped 6 bases from V and 5 bases from J, with 22 bases between. Germline V gene lookup returns CDR1 SGHAT and CDR2 FQNNGV. The CDR3 runs to 17 residues. The CDR3 loop reads CASSPVMRGGSTGELFF. The CDR3 bases are TGTGCCAGCAGTCCAGTCATGCGGGGAGGTTCTACCGGGGAGCTGTTTTTT.

This chain connects TRBV10-3 to TRBJ1-1; D is unresolved. Germline values: CDR1 ENHRY, CDR2 SYGVKD. This CDR3 has 16 residues. Trimming stripped 3 bases from V and 3 bases from J, with 17 bases between. The CDR3 reads CAISEGRERTYTEAFF. The CDR3 DNA reads TGTGCCATCAGTGAAGGTCGGGAGAGGACGTACACTGAAGCTTTCTTT.

This chain links TRBV6-6 with TRBJ2-7, with 11 bases matching TRBD2. Germline CDR1 reads MNHNY; CDR2 reads SVGAGI (reference sequence). The CDR3 runs to 15 residues. Trimming removed 6 bases from V and 0 bases from J; junction bases left unmatched: 4. CDR3: CASRPGLAGSYEQYF. CDR3 in DNA: TGTGCCAGCAGGCCCGGACTAGCGGGCTCCTACGAGCAGTACTTC.

This sequence joins TRBV6-5 and TRBJ1-5; 7 bases agree with TRBD1. Germline trimming cut 6 bases from V and 3 bases from J; bases unmatched to any gene: 5. The CDR3 runs 14 residues. Germline lookup yields CDR1 MNHEY and CDR2 SVGAGI. CDR3 amino acids: CASSPDRDNQPQHF. CDR3 in DNA: TGTGCCAGCAGCCCCGACAGGGACAATCAGCCCCAGCATTTT.

The chain couples TRBV27 to TRBJ2-5, with 9 bases matching TRBD2. Per the germline V gene, CDR1 is MNHEY and CDR2 is SMNVEV (reference sequence). The CDR3 is made up of 16 amino acids. J lost 5 bases, V lost 0 bases, and 7 bases had no gene match. The CDR3: CASSLSGVREGETQYF. CDR3 nucleotides: TGTGCCAGCAGTTTATCCGGGGTGCGGGAGGGGGAGACCCAGTACTTC.